The subject of this entry is one TCR beta chain. The data are from a study of blood T cell repertoires in COVID-19. Sequenced by immunoSEQ multiplex PCR; TCRdb stores in-frame clones only, minus some. This sample has about 160,000 clones, with about 85% found just once. Sequenced material: peripheral blood. The sequence derives from a man between 40 and 49 years old with acute or convalescent COVID-19.

CDR3 sequence reads: CSVYRDSSTKLFF. The CDR3 coding sequence is TGCAGCGTCTACCGGGACAGCTCGACAAAACTGTTTTTT. The chain combines TRBV29-1 with TRBJ1-4; 7 nucleotides align to TRBD1. CDR1 SQVTM and CDR2 ANQGSEA come from the germline V gene. This CDR3 contains 13 residues. V lost 6 bases to trimming and J lost 10 bases; unmatched junction nucleotides: 11.